These 27 T cell receptor beta chains originate from one sample sequenced in a study of blood T cell repertoires in COVID-19. Sequenced by immunoSEQ multiplex PCR; TCRdb stores in-frame clones only, minus some. The sample comprises some 83,000 clones, roughly 89% of which are singletons, and around 3.4% rests with the top ten. The sample comprised peripheral blood. The receptors derive from a man aged 50-60 years with acute or convalescent COVID-19.

The chain carries TRBV27 and TRBJ1-5; TRBD1 agrees at 8 bases. V shed 3 bases and J 2 bases; nucleotides not matched to a gene: 6. This CDR3 is 16 amino acids long. From germline, CDR1 is MNHEY and CDR2 SMNVEV (reference sequence). The CDR3 sequence is CASSFGTGGGNQPQHF. CDR3 sequence (DNA): TGTGCCAGCAGTTTCGGGACAGGCGGTGGCAATCAGCCCCAGCATTTT.

The V and J genes are TRBV7-2 and TRBJ2-2, with 11 bases that match TRBD2. Germline lookup yields CDR1 SGHTA and CDR2 FQGNSA. Trimming at V came to 5 bases and at J to 2 bases, leaving 10 bases not matched to a gene. The CDR3 runs to 18 residues. The CDR3 coding sequence is TGTGCCAGCAGCCCCCGGGTTAGCGGGGGGGGCAACACCGGGGAGCTGTTTTTT. It encodes CASSPRVSGGGNTGELFF.

The gene calls are TRBV6-5 and TRBJ2-7; tentatively, D is TRBD2 (5 bases). This CDR3 contains 15 residues. From germline, CDR1 is MNHEY and CDR2 SVGAGI. The ends were cut back, 0 bases at V and 3 bases at J, with 12 bases in the middle. The CDR3: CASSYSAGTYYEQYF. The DNA for the CDR3 is TGTGCCAGCAGTTACTCGGCGGGCACCTACTACGAGCAGTACTTC.

Here the CDR3 reads CASSQGWSGDADTQYF. DNA of the CDR3: TGTGCCAGCAGCCAAGGATGGTCAGGGGACGCAGATACGCAGTATTTT. This chain joins TRBV3-1 (or the pseudogene TRBV3-2) and TRBJ2-3; perhaps TRBD1 as D (6 bases). V was cut by 1 base and J by 4 bases, with 15 bases left in between. Per germline, CDR1 LGHDT and CDR2 YNNKEL (reference sequence). CDR3 length: 16 residues.

V and J are TRBV6-5 and TRBJ1-4; 10 positions agree with TRBD1. The CDR3 extends over 14 amino acids. CDR1 and CDR2 from the germline V gene are MNHEY and SVGAGI. Germline trimming cut 5 bases from V and 6 bases from J; bases unmatched to any gene: 3. The DNA for the CDR3 is TGTGCCAGCAGTCCCGGGACAGGGGATGAAAAACTGTTTTTT. As protein: CASSPGTGDEKLFF.

This clone was detected only a few times. The chain recombines TRBV11-3 with TRBJ2-1, with 8 bases aligning to TRBD1. The V and J ends lost 5 bases and 8 bases, in that order; junction bases with no gene match: 11. The CDR3 is 15 amino acids. CDR1 is SGHNT and CDR2 is YENEEA in the germline V gene. For the CDR3, the DNA is TGTGCCAGCAGCCCTATGTGGACAGGGAAGGATGAGCAGTTCTTC. Protein: CASSPMWTGKDEQFF.

The genes are TRBV29-1 and TRBJ2-1; 11 nucleotides line up with TRBD2. There are 18 residues in the CDR3. The germline gives CDR1 SQVTM, CDR2 ANQGSEA. With 1 base clipped from V and 2 bases from J, the junction kept 10 bases outside the gene matches. In nucleotides, the CDR3 is TGCAGCGTTGAAGGTTGGATAGCGGGGGGGCGACCCTACAATGAGCAGTTCTTC. Translated, it gives CSVEGWIAGGRPYNEQFF.

This clone was seen more than once but under ten times. The gene calls are TRBV28 and TRBJ2-5, with D tentatively TRBD1 (6 bases). The germline gives CDR1 MDHEN, CDR2 SYDVKM. The CDR3 has 15 amino acids. V was clipped by 4 bases and J by 1 base, with 13 bases between them. The DNA of the CDR3 is TGTGCCAGCAGTTCCACAGGGCTTCTCCAAGAGACCCAGTACTTC. It codes for CASSSTGLLQETQYF.

About this clone: Other DNA sequences in the sample encode the same CDR3. The rearrangement links TRBV7-2 to TRBJ2-7, with D possibly TRBD2 on 5 matching bases. Trimming took off 5 bases at V and 5 bases at J, with 13 bases between the two ends. CDR3 length: 13 residues. Germline V gene data show CDR1 as SGHTA and CDR2 as FQGNSA. This CDR3 is CASSLVAGHEQYF. The CDR3 DNA sequence: TGTGCCAGCAGCCTAGTCGCGGGCCACGAGCAGTACTTC.

The V gene is TRBV2, the J gene TRBJ1-2, with a weak D call TRBD1 (6 bases). Trimming removed 6 bases from V and 7 bases from J, with 21 bases in between. The CDR3 is made up of 15 amino acids. In germline, CDR1 is SNHLY, CDR2 FYNNEI. The CDR3 DNA reads as TGTGCCAGCAGCCTGGTGCAGGGAGGGGGGAGTGGCTACACCTTC. Amino acids: CASSLVQGGGSGYTF.

This clone was detected only a few times. The V call is TRBV30, the J call TRBJ1-5, with D unresolved. The CDR3 runs to 13 residues. Germline lookup yields CDR1 GTSNPN and CDR2 SVGIG (reference sequence). V was clipped by 0 bases and J by 7 bases, with 10 bases between them. The CDR3 DNA reads as TGTGCCTGGAGTGTTCATACGGGGCAGCCCCAGCATTTT. This gives the protein CAWSVHTGQPQHF.

This chain connects TRBV5-4 to TRBJ1-4; TRBD1 aligns across 7 bases. From germline, CDR1 is SGHNT and CDR2 YYREEE (reference sequence). The CDR3 has 14 amino acids. Losses at the gene ends were 6 bases for V and 2 bases for J; bases not matched to a gene: 4. CDR3 protein: CASKIQGTNEKLFF. The CDR3 DNA reads TGTGCCAGCAAGATACAGGGGACTAATGAAAAACTGTTTTTT.

This rearrangement joins TRBV6-5 to TRBJ1-2, with TRBD1 matching 7 bases. The CDR3 loop spans 14 amino acids. Per germline, CDR1 MNHEY and CDR2 SVGAGI. With 6 bases clipped from V and 4 bases from J, the junction kept 8 bases outside the gene matches. CDR3 bases: TGTGCCAGCAGGCCCCCGGGACAGCCCTATGGCTACACCTTC. Translated: CASRPPGQPYGYTF.

The chain carries TRBV24-1 and TRBJ1-2; D uncertain. The germline gives CDR1 KGHDR, CDR2 SFDVKD. The length of the CDR3 is 14 residues. The V gene lost 1 base and the J gene lost 2 bases, with 7 bases spanning the gap. CDR3 loop: CATSDFGRNYGYTF. The DNA for the CDR3 is TGTGCCACCAGTGATTTCGGCAGGAACTATGGCTACACCTTC.

The genes are TRBV4-3 and TRBJ1-5; D is unresolved. Germline-derived CDR1 and CDR2 are LGHNA and YSLEER. This CDR3 comprises 13 residues. Trimming shortened V by 0 bases and J by 3 bases, and 3 bases separated the two germline ends. The CDR3 spells CASSQDLNQPQHF. CDR3 bases: TGCGCCAGCAGCCAAGACCTCAATCAGCCCCAGCATTTT.

The chain recombines TRBV28 with TRBJ2-7, with no clear D. This CDR3 contains 12 residues. V was clipped by 6 bases and J by 4 bases, with 10 bases between them. Germline V gene lookup returns CDR1 MDHEN and CDR2 SYDVKM. The CDR3 loop is CASSLSSYEQYF. The CDR3 DNA sequence: TGTGCCAGCAGCCTATCATCATACGAGCAGTACTTC.

This chain links TRBV10-3 with TRBJ2-7; D is possibly TRBD1 (6 bases). The germline CDR1 and CDR2 sequences are ENHRY and SYGVKD. Trimming left V 4 bases short and J 0 bases short, with 10 bases between. CDR3 size: 14 residues. The CDR3 here is CAISGRDTSYEQYF. The CDR3 DNA is TGTGCCATCAGTGGTAGGGACACCTCCTACGAGCAGTACTTC.

The V call is TRBV5-1, the J call TRBJ1-5; no reliable D call. Trimming pared 2 bases from V and 6 bases from J, leaving 15 bases between. The germline gives CDR1 SGHRS, CDR2 YFSETQ. The CDR3 sequence is 15 residues long. CDR3 nucleotides: TGCGCCAGCAGCTTTAAGGGAGACGTGGGTCAGCCCCAGCATTTT. As protein: CASSFKGDVGQPQHF.

This chain connects TRBV20-1 to TRBJ2-7; 8 nucleotides align to TRBD2. The CDR3 has 15 amino acids. CDR1 is DFQATT, CDR2 SNEGSKA, per germline (reference sequence). J gave up 4 bases and V 3 bases, and 11 bases lay outside the gene matches. The CDR3 DNA reads as TGCAGTGCTAGTGGTACCGGGAGGGCCTCATACGAGCAGTACTTC. It translates to CSASGTGRASYEQYF.

The rearrangement links TRBV9 to TRBJ2-1, with 12 positions matching TRBD2. Losses at the gene ends were 3 bases for V and 5 bases for J; bases not matched to a gene: 3. This CDR3 comprises 15 residues. Germline CDR1 is SGDLS and CDR2 is YYNGEE. CDR3: CASSELAGGNNEQFF. The CDR3 bases are TGTGCCAGCAGCGAACTAGCGGGGGGCAACAATGAGCAGTTCTTC.

This clone was detected only once. The chain employs TRBV7-2 and TRBJ2-1; possibly TRBD1 for D (5 bases). CDR1 and CDR2 (germline): SGHTA, FQGNSA. Trimming took 1 base from V and 0 from J, leaving 10 bases between them. This CDR3 region has 16 residues. The CDR3 bases are TGTGCCAGCAGCTTAGTAAGAGACAGCTCCTACAATGAGCAGTTCTTC. This translates into CASSLVRDSSYNEQFF.

The chain combines TRBV4-2 with TRBJ1-1; 8 nucleotides agree with TRBD1. Germline lookup yields CDR1 LGHNA and CDR2 YNFKEQ. J was trimmed by 1 base and V by 1 base; bases with no gene match: 5. The CDR3 runs 16 residues. In DNA form, the CDR3 reads TGTGCCAGCAGCCAAGGCGGTGGGACAGGGAACACTGAAGCTTTCTTT. As protein: CASSQGGGTGNTEAFF.

This clone was observed a few times. The V and J genes are TRBV11-3 and TRBJ2-2, with TRBD1 identical over 12 bases. Germline V CDR1 and CDR2: SGHNT, YENEEA. The length of the CDR3 is 15 residues. The ends lost 4 bases at V and 6 bases at J; junction bases unmatched: 3. DNA for the CDR3: TGTGCCAGCAGCTGGGGACAGGGGGCGTCCGGGGAGCTGTTTTTT. Its translation: CASSWGQGASGELFF.

The chain is built from TRBV7-2 and TRBJ1-6; 7 bases map to TRBD1. CDR1 and CDR2 (germline): SGHTA, FQGNSA. This CDR3 region has 15 residues. Trimming took 5 bases from V and 14 from J; bases not matched to a gene: 15. CDR3 protein: CASSPGWAGGKALHF. The CDR3 nucleotides are TGTGCCAGCAGCCCCGGGTGGGCAGGGGGGAAGGCCCTCCACTTT.

The chain links TRBV15 to TRBJ2-2, with D maybe TRBD1 (5 bases). Germline V gene lookup returns CDR1 LNHNV and CDR2 YYDKDF (reference sequence). Trimming removed 3 bases from V and 7 bases from J, with 15 bases in between. This CDR3 comprises 15 residues. The CDR3 region has the DNA TGTGCCACCAGCAGCTCGGCAGGGTGGGTCGGGGAGCTGTTTTTT. The encoded protein is CATSSSAGWVGELFF.

This chain uses TRBV6-1 with TRBJ1-2, with a weak D call TRBD1 (6 bases). The CDR3 runs 15 residues. CDR1 and CDR2 (germline): MNHNS, SASEGT. Trimming shortened V by 8 bases and J by 4 bases, and 20 bases separated the two germline ends. DNA for the CDR3: TGTGCCAGCGGGGGCGAGGCAGGGAGTAGCTATGGCTACACCTTC. Its translation is CASGGEAGSSYGYTF.

This clone was seen once. The V gene is TRBV19, the J gene TRBJ2-5; 7 bases fit TRBD2. The germline V gene encodes CDR1 LNHDA and CDR2 SQIVND (reference sequence). This CDR3 spans 16 amino acids. Trimming cost V 4 bases and J 5 bases; bases outside gene matches: 13. The CDR3, as DNA: TGTGCCAGTAGTAATGTTCCGGGAGGCCACCGGGAGACCCAGTACTTC. This sequence encodes CASSNVPGGHRETQYF. The full variable domain, in which reference TRBV19 and TRBJ2-5 provide the parts outside the CDR3, is DGGITQSPKYLFRKEGQNVTLSCEQNLNHDAMYWYRQDPGQGLRLIYYSQIVNDFQKGDIAEGYSVSREKKESFPLTVTSAQKNPTAFYLCASSNVPGGHRETQYFGPGTRLLVL.